The next 20 T cell receptor beta chains were all read from a single sample in a study of T-cell reconstitution after alpha-beta-depleted transplantation in children. It was with unique molecular identifiers that the TCRbeta library was prepared. TCRdb reprocessed the PCR reads with MiXCR, giving one entry per CDR3 protein. Seen here are about 610,000 distinct CDR3 sequences, 25% to 30% observed once, and the top ten hold approximately 39%. Sequenced material: PBMCs, taken before TCRalphabeta/CD19-depleted stem cell transplant. Source of these receptors: a boy under two years old with Wiskott-Aldrich syndrome, due to receive a stem cell transplant.

This clonotype was picked up a small number of times. The CDR3 region is CASSLLTGDNEQFF. CDR3 nucleotide sequence: TGTGCCAGCAGTCTACTTACCGGGGACAATGAGCAGTTCTTC. The chain joins TRBV2 to TRBJ2-1; tentatively, D is TRBD2 (5 bases). Germline V gives CDR1 SNHLY, CDR2 FYNNEI. There are 14 residues in the CDR3. Trimming cost V 5 bases and J 5 bases, with 13 bases left between them.

The rearrangement joins TRBV12-3 or TRBV12-4 to TRBJ2-5, with D possibly TRBD2 on 5 matching bases. Trimming left V 6 bases short and J 5 bases short, with 13 bases between. This CDR3 is built from 13 residues. The CDR3 DNA is TGTGCCAGCAGCGACGGGGTCGGGGAGACCCAGTACTTC. Translation: CASSDGVGETQYF.

This chain connects TRBV21-1 to TRBJ2-1; no DNA check was done on the table's D call, TRBD1. TRBV21-1 is noted as a pseudogene. The CDR3 extends over 13 amino acids. CDR3 in amino acids: CASSGTGCNEQFF. DNA for the CDR3: TGTGCCAGCAGCGGCACAGGGTGTAATGAGCAGTTCTTC.

V usage is TRBV28 and J usage is TRBJ1-3; D gene ambiguous. Germline-derived CDR1 and CDR2 are MDHEN and SYDVKM. There are 17 residues in the CDR3. V dropped 5 bases and J dropped 0 bases, with 17 bases sitting between them. CDR3 protein: CASSPNFGRISGNTIYF. In nucleotides, the CDR3 is TGTGCCAGCAGTCCCAATTTTGGCAGAATCTCTGGAAACACCATATATTTT.

The rearrangement joins TRBV24-1 to TRBJ2-2, with a possible D match to TRBD1 (6 bases). The germline CDR1 and CDR2 sequences are KGHDR and SFDVKD. V lost 1 base and J 5 bases, leaving 10 bases between the germline ends. The CDR3 sequence is 15 residues long. CDR3 sequence (DNA): TGTGCCACCAGTGATTTCAGGGGCCCGACCGGGGAGCTGTTTTTT. Translating gives CATSDFRGPTGELFF.

V and J are TRBV12-3 or TRBV12-4 and TRBJ2-1; TRBD2 aligns across 10 bases. V trimming: 5 bases; J trimming: 6 bases; junction bases outside the gene matches: 4. The CDR3 covers 14 residues. The CDR3 loop is CASSQREGGNEQFF. For the CDR3, the DNA is TGTGCCAGCAGTCAGCGGGAGGGTGGCAATGAGCAGTTCTTC.

The V gene is TRBV6-1, the J gene TRBJ2-1, with TRBD2 matching over 11 bases. The germline V gene encodes CDR1 MNHNS and CDR2 SASEGT. V lost 3 bases to trimming and J lost 9 bases; unmatched junction nucleotides: 10. The CDR3 length is 16 residues. CDR3 region: CASSERLAGSVSEQFF. The DNA for the CDR3 is TGTGCCAGCAGTGAGAGACTAGCGGGATCCGTCAGTGAGCAGTTCTTC.

The sample holds a few counts of this clonotype. The rearrangement joins TRBV5-1 to TRBJ2-7; TRBD2 is a possible D gene (5 bases). In germline, CDR1 is SGHRS, CDR2 YFSETQ. Trimming took off 0 bases at V and 7 bases at J, with 11 bases between the two ends. The CDR3 covers 13 residues. CDR3 coding DNA: TGCGCCAGCAGCTTGGTACAGCGAGGGGAGCAGTACTTC. Amino acid sequence: CASSLVQRGEQYF.

The chain has TRBV3-1 and TRBJ1-4, with 12 positions matching TRBD1. CDR1 is LGHDT and CDR2 is YNNKEL in the germline V gene (reference sequence). This CDR3 comprises 15 residues. V lost 3 bases, J lost 7 bases, and 3 bases stayed unmatched. DNA of the CDR3: TGTGCCAGCAGCCAGCCGGGACAGGGGGCTGAAAAACTGTTTTTT. It codes for CASSQPGQGAEKLFF.

Here the CDR3 DNA reads TGTGCCAGCAGATTCGACACTGAAGCTTTCTTT. It codes for CASRFDTEAFF. This chain connects TRBV12-3 or TRBV12-4 to TRBJ1-1; D gene ambiguous. Trimming cost V 6 bases and J 3 bases, with 5 bases left between them. The CDR3 spans 11 residues.

The rearrangement links TRBV5-1 to TRBJ1-3, with D possibly TRBD1 on 6 matching bases. This CDR3 is 15 amino acids long. Deletions cut 5 bases from V and 0 bases from J, with 12 bases between. Germline-derived CDR1 and CDR2 are SGHRS and YFSETQ. CDR3: CASSQDSNSGNTIYF. The CDR3 nucleotides read TGCGCCAGCAGTCAGGACAGCAACTCTGGAAACACCATATATTTT.

The chain joins TRBV14 to TRBJ2-3; TRBD2 agrees at 10 bases. The CDR3 consists of 18 residues. The ends lost 0 bases at V and 4 bases at J; junction bases unmatched: 10. Germline V lookup: CDR1 SGHDN, CDR2 FVKESK. The CDR3 coding sequence is TGTGCCAGCAGCCAAGATCCCGCACTAGCGGGACGGCCAGATACGCAGTATTTT. Its protein is CASSQDPALAGRPDTQYF.

The chain uses TRBV5-6 and TRBJ2-2; 7 nucleotides match TRBD1. Germline values: CDR1 SGHDT, CDR2 YYEEEE. V trimming: 2 bases; J trimming: 6 bases; junction bases outside the gene matches: 7. This CDR3 has 15 amino acids. CDR3 bases: TGTGCCAGCAGCTTCTTTGGACAGGTCCCCGGGGAGCTGTTTTTT. It translates to CASSFFGQVPGELFF.

J is TRBJ2-3 and V is TRBV10-3; 8 bases map to TRBD2. Germline CDR1 ENHRY, CDR2 SYGVKD. The CDR3 spans 13 residues. J lost 5 bases, V lost 6 bases, and 4 bases had no gene match. CDR3 amino acids: CAISKRGQDTQYF. The CDR3 DNA follows: TGTGCCATCAGCAAGCGGGGGCAAGATACGCAGTATTTT.

The J gene is TRBJ2-3, the V gene TRBV11-2; 8 nucleotides line up with TRBD1. The length of the CDR3 is 13 residues. V was pared by 5 bases and J by 11 bases, with 9 bases of the junction left unmatched. Germline V gene lookup returns CDR1 SGHAT and CDR2 FQNNGV. CDR3 in amino acids: CASSPRTGSGQYF. Here the CDR3 DNA reads TGTGCCAGCAGCCCGAGGACAGGGTCCGGGCAGTATTTT.

CDR3 sequence reads: CSARDPGRAVDYGYTF. The CDR3 DNA reads as TGCAGTGCTAGAGATCCAGGCAGGGCGGTTGACTATGGCTACACCTTC. The chain links TRBV20-1 to TRBJ1-2, with D perhaps matching TRBD1 (5 bases). The CDR3 is 16 amino acids. Germline values: CDR1 DFQATT, CDR2 SNEGSKA (reference sequence). V was shortened by 0 bases and J by 3 bases, with 17 bases between the two germline ends.

The V gene is TRBV27, the J gene TRBJ1-5; a possible D gene is TRBD1 (6 bases). Germline CDR1 MNHEY, CDR2 SMNVEV (reference sequence). The CDR3 is made up of 14 amino acids. The V end lost 6 bases, the J end lost 2 bases, and 11 bases lay between the germline ends. The CDR3 DNA sequence: TGTGCCAGCAGGCCGACAGGCCGCAATCAGCCCCAGCATTTT. Its protein is CASRPTGRNQPQHF.

At least ten counts were recorded for this clonotype. V is TRBV5-1 and J is TRBJ2-1; the D is unclear. The germline V gene encodes CDR1 SGHRS and CDR2 YFSETQ. The CDR3 sequence is 13 residues long. Trimming cost V 2 bases and J 5 bases, with 8 bases left between them. Here the CDR3 DNA reads TGCGCCAGCAGCTTTGGAGTCGACAATGAGCAGTTCTTC. Translated: CASSFGVDNEQFF. Based on the CDR3 plus reference TRBV5-1 and TRBJ2-1, the full variable domain is KAGVTQTPRYLIKTRGQQVTLSCSPISGHRSVSWYQQTPGQGLQFLFEYFSETQRNKGNFPGRFSGRQFSNSRSEMNVSTLELGDSALYLCASSFGVDNEQFFGPGTRLTVL.

This clonotype was recorded a few times. This chain joins TRBV6-1 and TRBJ2-5, with 13 bases lining up with TRBD2. The trim removed 11 bases at V and 1 base at J, leaving 16 bases unmatched. This CDR3 comprises 18 residues. Per the germline V gene, CDR1 is MNHNS and CDR2 is SASEGT. The CDR3 spells CAAQSGTSGIIGQETQYF. CDR3 coding DNA: TGTGCCGCACAATCCGGGACTAGCGGGATTATTGGCCAAGAGACCCAGTACTTC.

V usage is TRBV28 and J usage is TRBJ2-3; maybe TRBD2 (6 bases). The V gene lost 5 bases and the J gene lost 4 bases, with 16 bases spanning the gap. Germline values: CDR1 MDHEN, CDR2 SYDVKM. CDR3 length equals 15 residues. The CDR3 region is CASSPGGTGSDTQYF. CDR3 DNA sequence: TGTGCCAGCAGTCCCGGCGGGACGGGATCAGATACGCAGTATTTT.